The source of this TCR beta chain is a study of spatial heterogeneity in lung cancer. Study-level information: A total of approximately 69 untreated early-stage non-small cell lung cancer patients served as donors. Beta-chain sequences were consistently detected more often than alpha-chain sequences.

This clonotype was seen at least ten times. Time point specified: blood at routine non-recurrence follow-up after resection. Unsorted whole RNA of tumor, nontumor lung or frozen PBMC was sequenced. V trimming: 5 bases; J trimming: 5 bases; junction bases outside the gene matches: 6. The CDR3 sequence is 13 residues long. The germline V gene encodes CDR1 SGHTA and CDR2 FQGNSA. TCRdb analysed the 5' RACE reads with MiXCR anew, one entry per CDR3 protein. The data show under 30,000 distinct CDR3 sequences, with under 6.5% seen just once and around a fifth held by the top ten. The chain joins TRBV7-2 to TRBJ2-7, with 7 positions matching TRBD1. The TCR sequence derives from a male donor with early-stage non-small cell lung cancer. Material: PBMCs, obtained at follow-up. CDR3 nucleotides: TGTGCCAGCAGCAGATACAGGGGTGACGAGCAGTACTTC. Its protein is CASSRYRGDEQYF.